These T cell receptor beta chains were read from a single sample in a study of cytomegalovirus exposure and HLA in healthy donors. Libraries were prepared by immunoSEQ multiplex PCR; TCRdb keeps only in-frame clonotypes and omits some of them. The table includes 150,000 to 200,000 clones, 75% to 90% detected once. Material for sequencing was PBMCs. These receptor sequences come from a woman between 18 and 29 years old in good health and CMV-seronegative. Both conserved end residues are part of each CDR3. The D gene is left open where the match is weak. Part of the rows lack a size; the others show once, few, many or a class for expanded clones.

-,TRBV28,-,TRBJ2-5,CASSRPPTRGLETQYF,TGTGCCAGCAGCCGCCCCCCGACTAGGGGTTTAGAGACCCAGTACTTC
once,TRBV5-8,TRBD2,TRBJ2-3,CASSPPVGLAGGITDTQYF,TGTGCCAGCAGCCCCCCCGTCGGACTAGCGGGAGGCATCACAGATACGCAGTATTTT
few,TRBV7-7,TRBD2,TRBJ2-5,CASSSSSGLEVATQYF,TGTGCTAGCAGCTCCTCTTCCGGACTAGAGGTGGCGACCCAGTACTTC
-,TRBV4-2,TRBD2,TRBJ2-1,CASSHPGLEQFF,TGTGCCAGCAGCCACCCGGGACTAGAGCAGTTCTTC
-,TRBV28,TRBD2,TRBJ2-1,CASSPVSGSGHNEQFF,TGTGCCAGCAGCCCAGTAAGCGGGAGTGGGCACAATGAGCAGTTCTTC
-,TRBV27,-,TRBJ2-2,CASSLASGELFF,TGTGCCAGCAGCCTAGCTTCTGGGGAGCTGTTTTTT
-,TRBV2,-,TRBJ2-7,CASSASYEQYF,TGTGCCAGCAGTGCTAGCTACGAGCAGTACTTC
-,TRBV19,-,TRBJ1-6,CASRAGSPVSAPLHF,TGTGCCAGTAGGGCGGGCAGCCCGGTATCGGCACCCCTCCACTTT
-,TRBV27,TRBD1,TRBJ2-5,CASSEGVGQGQETQYF,TGTGCCAGCAGTGAAGGCGTGGGACAGGGGCAGGAGACCCAGTACTTC
once,TRBV2,-,TRBJ2-5,CASRRVVQETQYF,TGTGCCAGCAGACGAGTAGTTCAAGAGACCCAGTACTTC
-,TRBV27,-,TRBJ2-7,CASSLQGSQEEQYF,TGTGCCAGCAGTTTACAGGGGTCTCAGGAAGAGCAGTACTTC
-,TRBV19,-,TRBJ2-3,CASSPGYGDTQYF,TGTGCCAGTAGTCCCGGGTATGGAGATACGCAGTATTTT
-,TRBV6-1,-,TRBJ2-7,CASSDAVSEGASYEQYF,TGTGCCAGCAGTGACGCTGTTTCGGAGGGGGCGTCCTACGAGCAGTACTTC
-,TRBV5-1,-,TRBJ2-1,CASSARTGGDNEQFF,TGCGCCAGCAGCGCTCGGACGGGCGGGGACAATGAGCAGTTCTTC
-,TRBV5-1,TRBD1,TRBJ1-3,CASSWTGEGNTIYF,TGCGCCAGCAGTTGGACAGGGGAAGGAAACACCATATATTTT
-,TRBV4-1,TRBD2,TRBJ2-3,CASSPGTSGSTDTQYF,TGCGCCAGCAGCCCTGGGACTAGCGGTTCCACAGATACGCAGTATTTT
-,TRBV11-3,TRBD2,TRBJ2-1,CASSTGRLAEEQFF,TGTGCCAGCAGCACCGGCCGTCTAGCGGAAGAGCAGTTCTTC
-,TRBV18,-,TRBJ2-7,CASSHSQGSSYEQYF,TGTGCCAGCTCACATTCGCAGGGCTCTTCCTACGAGCAGTACTTC
once,TRBV6-1,TRBD1,TRBJ2-7,CASNTGGRSYEQYF,TGTGCCAGCAATACAGGGGGCAGGTCCTACGAGCAGTACTTC
-,TRBV7-9,TRBD2,TRBJ2-1,CASSPGLAAYNEQFF,TGTGCCAGCAGCCCGGGACTAGCCGCCTACAATGAGCAGTTCTTC
-,TRBV6-1,TRBD1,TRBJ1-5,CASSEQDRANQPQHF,TGTGCCAGCAGTGAACAGGACAGGGCGAATCAGCCCCAGCATTTT
-,TRBV6-6,-,TRBJ2-1,CASSARDYNEQFF,TGTGCCAGCAGTGCCCGGGACTACAATGAGCAGTTCTTC
-,TRBV11-2,TRBD2,TRBJ2-1,CASSSGLGGLDEQFF,TGTGCCAGCAGCTCAGGACTAGGAGGACTCGATGAGCAGTTCTTC
-,TRBV2,-,TRBJ1-3,CASSSDIPIPRNTIYF,TGTGCCAGCAGTTCGGACATCCCAATTCCCCGAAACACCATATATTTT
few,TRBV5-1,-,TRBJ2-5,CASSPRVAETQYF,TGCGCCAGCAGCCCCCGGGTCGCGGAGACCCAGTACTTC
-,TRBV30,-,TRBJ2-5,CAWSPGETQYF,TGTGCCTGGAGTCCGGGAGAGACCCAGTACTTC
-,TRBV5-1,TRBD1,TRBJ1-3,CASSSTGDGNTIYF,TGCGCCAGCAGCTCAACAGGGGACGGAAACACCATATATTTT
-,TRBV5-6,-,TRBJ2-7,CASSLLETYEQYF,TGTGCCAGCAGCTTGTTAGAGACCTACGAGCAGTACTTC
-,TRBV7-9,TRBD1,TRBJ2-6,CASSTGAPGANVLTF,TGTGCCAGCAGCACAGGGGCCCCTGGGGCCAACGTCCTGACTTTC
-,TRBV4-1,-,TRBJ2-4,CASSQSKGSVAKNIQYF,TGCGCCAGCAGCCAGTCAAAAGGCAGCGTAGCCAAAAACATTCAGTACTTC
once,TRBV6-6,-,TRBJ1-1,CASSPPFDRYTEAFF,TGTGCCAGCAGTCCCCCGTTCGACAGATACACTGAAGCTTTCTTT